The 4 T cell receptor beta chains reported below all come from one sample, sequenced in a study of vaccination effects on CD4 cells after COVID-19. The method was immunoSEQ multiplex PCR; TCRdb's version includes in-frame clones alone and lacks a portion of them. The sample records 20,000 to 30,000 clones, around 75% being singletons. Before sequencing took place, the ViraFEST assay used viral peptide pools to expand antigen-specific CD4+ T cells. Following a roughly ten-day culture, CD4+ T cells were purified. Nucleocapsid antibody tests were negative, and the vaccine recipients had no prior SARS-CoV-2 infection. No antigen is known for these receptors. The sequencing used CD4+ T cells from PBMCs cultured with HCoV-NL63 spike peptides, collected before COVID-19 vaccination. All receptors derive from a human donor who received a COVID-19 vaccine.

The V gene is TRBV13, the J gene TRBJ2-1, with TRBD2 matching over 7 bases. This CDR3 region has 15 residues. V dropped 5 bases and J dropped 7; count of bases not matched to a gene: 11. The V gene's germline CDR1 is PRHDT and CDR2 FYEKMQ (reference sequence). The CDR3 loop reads CASSNLGGLVNEQFF. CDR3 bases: TGTGCCAGCAGCAACCTCGGCGGACTAGTGAATGAGCAGTTCTTC. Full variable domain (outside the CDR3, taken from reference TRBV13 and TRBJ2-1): AAGVIQSPRHLIKEKRETATLKCYPIPRHDTVYWYQQGPGQDPQFLISFYEKMQSDKGSIPDRFSAQQFSDYHSELNMSSLELGDSALYFCASSNLGGLVNEQFFGPGTRLTVL.

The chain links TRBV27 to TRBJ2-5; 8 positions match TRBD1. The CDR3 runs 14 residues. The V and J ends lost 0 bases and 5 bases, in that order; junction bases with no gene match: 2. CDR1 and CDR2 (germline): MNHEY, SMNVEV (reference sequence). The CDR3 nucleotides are TGTGCCAGCAGTTTATCGAGACAGGGGGAGACCCAGTACTTC. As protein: CASSLSRQGETQYF.

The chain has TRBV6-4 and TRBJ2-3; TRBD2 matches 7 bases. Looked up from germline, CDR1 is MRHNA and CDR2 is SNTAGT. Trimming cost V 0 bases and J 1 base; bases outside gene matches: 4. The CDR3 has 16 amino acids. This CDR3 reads CASSDSSGWRTDTQYF. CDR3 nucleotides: TGTGCCAGCAGTGACTCTAGCGGGTGGCGCACAGATACGCAGTATTTT.

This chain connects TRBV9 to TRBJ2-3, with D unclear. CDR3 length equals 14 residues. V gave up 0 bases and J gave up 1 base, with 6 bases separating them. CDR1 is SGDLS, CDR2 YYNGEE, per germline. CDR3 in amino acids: CASSVVARTDTQYF. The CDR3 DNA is TGTGCCAGCAGCGTAGTGGCCCGCACAGATACGCAGTATTTT.